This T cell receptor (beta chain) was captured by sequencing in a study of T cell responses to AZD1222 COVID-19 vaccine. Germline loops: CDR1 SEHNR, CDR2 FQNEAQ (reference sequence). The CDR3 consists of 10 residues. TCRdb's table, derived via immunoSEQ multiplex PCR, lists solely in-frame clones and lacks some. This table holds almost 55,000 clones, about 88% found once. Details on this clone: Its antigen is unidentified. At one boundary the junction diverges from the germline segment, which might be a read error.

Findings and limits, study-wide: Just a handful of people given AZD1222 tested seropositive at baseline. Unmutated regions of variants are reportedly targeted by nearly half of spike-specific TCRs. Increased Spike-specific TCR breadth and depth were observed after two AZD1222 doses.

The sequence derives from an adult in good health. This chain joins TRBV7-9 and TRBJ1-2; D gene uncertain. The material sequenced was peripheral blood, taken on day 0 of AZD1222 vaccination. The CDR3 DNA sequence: TGTGCCAGCAGCTTAGACAGCGCGCTCTTC. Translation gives CASSLDSALF.